The subject of this entry is one TCR beta chain. The data were obtained in a study of OX40 agonist ivuxolimab in advanced cancers. Looking at the study overall: Recorded diagnoses for dose-escalation patients were hepatocellular carcinoma, melanoma, renal cell or head and neck cancer. Past anti-PD-1, anti-PD-L1 or anti-CTLA-4 therapy was accepted, and 40% had received some.

The table came from immunoSEQ multiplex PCR; TCRdb's copy has only in-frame clones and leaves some out. In the table there are approximately 89,000 clones, about nine tenths of which are singletons. Patients were excluded for autoimmune disease history or systemic immunosuppression. V lost 5 bases and J lost 1, with 12 bases in between. Germline-derived CDR1 and CDR2 are SGHNT and YYREEE (reference sequence). The CDR3 runs to 15 residues. V and J are TRBV5-4 and TRBJ2-2, with a weak D call TRBD2 (6 bases). The TCR was taken from an adult with an advanced solid tumor such as melanoma, head and neck, liver or kidney cancer. Sequenced here: CD4+ or CD8+ T cells sorted from blood, sampled in a trial of the OX40 agonist ivuxolimab. The CDR3 loop reads CASSFRGWNTGELFF. For the CDR3, the DNA is TGTGCCAGCAGTTTCCGGGGGTGGAACACCGGGGAGCTGTTTTTT.